This T cell receptor (beta chain) originates from a study of blood T cell repertoires in COVID-19. About the research overall: Sources were T cells, B-cell-depleted T cells, or PBMCs; the material itself was cDNA or gDNA.

Those who participated ranged in age from roughly 18 to 89 years and resided in some 24 US areas. V was clipped by 4 bases and J by 2 bases, with 15 bases between them. The CDR3 runs 15 residues. Germline lookup yields CDR1 SGHRS and CDR2 YFSETQ. In the authors' workflow: Reference gene primer amplification gave estimated nucleated cell counts. Method: immunoSEQ multiplex PCR; TCRdb's copy keeps in-frame clones and lacks some. V and J calls plus clone size are reproduced from that table; the DNA served to infer D and trimming. The sample contains a few hundred thousand clones, approximately 89% of which appear only once.

The genes are TRBV5-1 and TRBJ2-5, with D possibly TRBD2 on 5 matching bases. This TCR was sampled from a man aged 40-49 years in a cohort exposed to, infected with or recovered from COVID-19 (not recorded which). The sequenced sample consisted of PBMCs or T cells enriched from blood (not recorded which). The CDR3 spells CASSGSPRGQETQYF. The CDR3, as DNA: TGCGCCAGCAGCGGATCCCCCCGGGGACAAGAGACCCAGTACTTC.